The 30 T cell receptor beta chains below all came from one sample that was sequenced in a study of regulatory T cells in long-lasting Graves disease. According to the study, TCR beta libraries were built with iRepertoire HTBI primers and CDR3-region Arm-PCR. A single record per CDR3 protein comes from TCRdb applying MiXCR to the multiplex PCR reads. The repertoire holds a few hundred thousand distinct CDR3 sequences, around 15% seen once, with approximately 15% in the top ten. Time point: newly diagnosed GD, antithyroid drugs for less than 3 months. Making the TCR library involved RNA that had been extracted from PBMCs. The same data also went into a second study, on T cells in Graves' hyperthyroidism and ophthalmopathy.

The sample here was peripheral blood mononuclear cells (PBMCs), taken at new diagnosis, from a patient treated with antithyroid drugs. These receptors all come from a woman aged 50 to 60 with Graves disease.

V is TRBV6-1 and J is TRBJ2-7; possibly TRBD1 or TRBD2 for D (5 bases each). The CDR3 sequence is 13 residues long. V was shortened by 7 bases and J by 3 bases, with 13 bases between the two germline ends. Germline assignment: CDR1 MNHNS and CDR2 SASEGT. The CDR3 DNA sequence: TGTGCCAGCATCCGGGACCGCATCTACGAGCAGTACTTC. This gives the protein CASIRDRIYEQYF.

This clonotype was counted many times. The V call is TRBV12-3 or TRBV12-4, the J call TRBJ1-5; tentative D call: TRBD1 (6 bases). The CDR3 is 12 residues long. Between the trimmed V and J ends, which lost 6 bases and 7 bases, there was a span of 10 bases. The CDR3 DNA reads TGTGCCAGCAGGGGGGCAGGGCAGCCCCAGCATTTT. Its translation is CASRGAGQPQHF.

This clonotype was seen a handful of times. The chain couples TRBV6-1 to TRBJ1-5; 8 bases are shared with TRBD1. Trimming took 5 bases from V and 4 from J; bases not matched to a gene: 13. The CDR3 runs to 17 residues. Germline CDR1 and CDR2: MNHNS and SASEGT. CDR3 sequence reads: CASSPSSGQETNQPQHF. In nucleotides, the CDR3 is TGTGCCAGCAGTCCCTCTTCGGGACAGGAAACAAATCAGCCCCAGCATTTT.

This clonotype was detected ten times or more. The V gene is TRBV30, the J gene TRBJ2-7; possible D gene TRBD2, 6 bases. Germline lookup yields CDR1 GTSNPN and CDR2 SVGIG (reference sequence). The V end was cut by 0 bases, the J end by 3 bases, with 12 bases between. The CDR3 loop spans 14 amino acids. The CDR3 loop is CAWSVGGAVYEQYF. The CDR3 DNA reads TGTGCCTGGAGTGTAGGAGGGGCGGTCTACGAGCAGTACTTC.

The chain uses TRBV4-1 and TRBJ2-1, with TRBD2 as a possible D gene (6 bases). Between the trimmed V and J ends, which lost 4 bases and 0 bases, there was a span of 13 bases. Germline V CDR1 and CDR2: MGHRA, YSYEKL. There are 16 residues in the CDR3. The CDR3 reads CASSPPFGSSYNEQFF. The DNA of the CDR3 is TGCGCCAGCAGCCCCCCCTTCGGGAGCTCCTACAATGAGCAGTTCTTC.

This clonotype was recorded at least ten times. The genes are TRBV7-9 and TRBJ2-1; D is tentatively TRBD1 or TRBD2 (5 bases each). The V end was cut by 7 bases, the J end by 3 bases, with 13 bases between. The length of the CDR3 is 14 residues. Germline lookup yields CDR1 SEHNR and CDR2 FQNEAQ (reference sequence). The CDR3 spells CASTAVGDYNEQFF. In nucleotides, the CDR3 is TGTGCCAGCACCGCTGTGGGGGACTACAATGAGCAGTTCTTC.

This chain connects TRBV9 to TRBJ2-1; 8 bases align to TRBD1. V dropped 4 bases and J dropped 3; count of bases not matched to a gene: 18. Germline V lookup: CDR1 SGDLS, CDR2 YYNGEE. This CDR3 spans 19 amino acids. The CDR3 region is CASSPPPLRTGRFYNEQFF. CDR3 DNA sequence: TGTGCCAGCAGCCCCCCACCCCTCCGGACAGGGCGATTCTACAATGAGCAGTTCTTC.

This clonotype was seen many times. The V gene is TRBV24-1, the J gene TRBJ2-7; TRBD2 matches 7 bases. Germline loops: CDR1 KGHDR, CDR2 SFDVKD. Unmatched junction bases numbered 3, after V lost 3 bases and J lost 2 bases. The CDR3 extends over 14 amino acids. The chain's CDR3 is CATSDAGAPYEQYF. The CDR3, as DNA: TGTGCCACCAGTGATGCGGGAGCCCCCTACGAGCAGTACTTC.

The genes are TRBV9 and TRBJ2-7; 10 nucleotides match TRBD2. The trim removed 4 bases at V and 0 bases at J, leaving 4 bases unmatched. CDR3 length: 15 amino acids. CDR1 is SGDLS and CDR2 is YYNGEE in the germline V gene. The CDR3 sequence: CASSPASGSSYEQYF. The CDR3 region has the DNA TGTGCCAGCAGCCCGGCTAGCGGGAGCTCCTACGAGCAGTACTTC.

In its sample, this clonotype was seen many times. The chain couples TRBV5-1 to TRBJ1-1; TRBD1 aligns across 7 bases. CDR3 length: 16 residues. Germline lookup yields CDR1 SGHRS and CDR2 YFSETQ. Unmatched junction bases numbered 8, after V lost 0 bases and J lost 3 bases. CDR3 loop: CASSLVAQGVDTEAFF. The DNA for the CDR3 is TGCGCCAGCAGCTTGGTGGCCCAGGGGGTGGACACTGAAGCTTTCTTT. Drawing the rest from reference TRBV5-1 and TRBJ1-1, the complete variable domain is KAGVTQTPRYLIKTRGQQVTLSCSPISGHRSVSWYQQTPGQGLQFLFEYFSETQRNKGNFPGRFSGRQFSNSRSEMNVSTLELGDSALYLCASSLVAQGVDTEAFFGQGTRLTVV.

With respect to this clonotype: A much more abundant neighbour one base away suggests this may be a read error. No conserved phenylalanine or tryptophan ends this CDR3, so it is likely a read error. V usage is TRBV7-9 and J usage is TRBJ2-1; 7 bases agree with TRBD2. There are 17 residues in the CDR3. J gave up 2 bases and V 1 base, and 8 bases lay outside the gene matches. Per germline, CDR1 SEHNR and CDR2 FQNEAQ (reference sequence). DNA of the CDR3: TGTGCCAGCAGCTTAGTCGGTGGGAGGGTGCCCTACAATGAGCAGTTCTGC. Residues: CASSLVGGRVPYNEQFC.

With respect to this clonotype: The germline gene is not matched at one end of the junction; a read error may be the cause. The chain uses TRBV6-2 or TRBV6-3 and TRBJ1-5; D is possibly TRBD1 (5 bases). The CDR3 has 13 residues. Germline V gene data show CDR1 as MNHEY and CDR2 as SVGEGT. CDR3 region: CTSSSQDIQPRHF. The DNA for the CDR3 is TGTACCAGCAGTTCACAGGACATCCAGCCCCGGCATTTT.

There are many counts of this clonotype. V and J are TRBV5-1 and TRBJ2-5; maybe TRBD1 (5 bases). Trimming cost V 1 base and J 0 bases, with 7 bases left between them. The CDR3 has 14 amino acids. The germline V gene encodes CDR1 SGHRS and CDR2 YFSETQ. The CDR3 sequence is CASSLTGDQETQYF. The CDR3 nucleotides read TGCGCCAGCAGCTTGACAGGAGACCAAGAGACCCAGTACTTC.

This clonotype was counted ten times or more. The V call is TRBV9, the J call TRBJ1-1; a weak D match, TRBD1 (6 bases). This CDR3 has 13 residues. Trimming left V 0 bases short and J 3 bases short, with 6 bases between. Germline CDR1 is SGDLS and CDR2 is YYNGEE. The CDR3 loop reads CASSVEGDTEAFF. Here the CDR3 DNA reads TGTGCCAGCAGCGTAGAGGGGGACACTGAAGCTTTCTTT.

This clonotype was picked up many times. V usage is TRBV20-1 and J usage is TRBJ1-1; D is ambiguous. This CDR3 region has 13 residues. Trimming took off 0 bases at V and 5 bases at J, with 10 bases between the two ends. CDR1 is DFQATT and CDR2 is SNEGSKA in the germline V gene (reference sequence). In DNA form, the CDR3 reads TGCAGTGCTAGAGATCTGGTGCAGACTGAAGCTTTCTTT. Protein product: CSARDLVQTEAFF.

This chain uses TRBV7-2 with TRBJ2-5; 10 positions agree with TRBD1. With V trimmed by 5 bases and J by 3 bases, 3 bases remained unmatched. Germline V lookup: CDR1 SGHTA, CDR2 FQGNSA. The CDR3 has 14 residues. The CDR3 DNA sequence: TGTGCCAGCAGCCGGGACAGGGGAGAAGAGACCCAGTACTTC. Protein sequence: CASSRDRGEETQYF.

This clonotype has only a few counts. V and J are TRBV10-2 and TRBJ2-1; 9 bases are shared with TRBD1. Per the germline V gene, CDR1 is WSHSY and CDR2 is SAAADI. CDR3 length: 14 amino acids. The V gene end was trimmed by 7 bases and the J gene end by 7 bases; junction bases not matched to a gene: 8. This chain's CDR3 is CASTEQGAHNEQFF. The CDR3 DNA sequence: TGCGCCAGCACCGAACAGGGGGCGCATAATGAGCAGTTCTTC.

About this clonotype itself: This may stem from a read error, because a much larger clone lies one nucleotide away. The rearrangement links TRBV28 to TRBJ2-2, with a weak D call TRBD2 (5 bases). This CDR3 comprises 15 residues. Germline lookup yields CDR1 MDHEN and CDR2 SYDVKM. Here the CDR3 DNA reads TGTGCCAGCAGTTTTGGGCTAGATTACACCGGGGAGCCGTTTTTT. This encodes CASSFGLDYTGEPFF.

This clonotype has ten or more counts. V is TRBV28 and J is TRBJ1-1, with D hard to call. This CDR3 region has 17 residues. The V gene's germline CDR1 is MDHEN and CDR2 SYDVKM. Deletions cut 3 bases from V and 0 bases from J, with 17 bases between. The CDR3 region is CASSFVRVGIMNTEAFF. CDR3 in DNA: TGTGCCAGCAGTTTCGTTCGGGTAGGAATCATGAACACTGAAGCTTTCTTT. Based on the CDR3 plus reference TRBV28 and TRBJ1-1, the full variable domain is DVKVTQSSRYLVKRTGEKVFLECVQDMDHENMFWYRQDPGLGLRLIYFSYDVKMKEKGDIPEGYSVSREKKERFSLILESASTNQTSMYLCASSFVRVGIMNTEAFFGQGTRLTVV.

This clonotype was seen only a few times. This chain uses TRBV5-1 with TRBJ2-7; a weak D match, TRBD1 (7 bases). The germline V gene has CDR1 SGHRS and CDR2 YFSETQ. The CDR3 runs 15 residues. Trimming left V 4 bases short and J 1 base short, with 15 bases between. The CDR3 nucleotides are TGCGCCAGCAGCCCCGACAGGGAGGCGTCCTACGAGCAGTACTTC. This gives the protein CASSPDREASYEQYF.

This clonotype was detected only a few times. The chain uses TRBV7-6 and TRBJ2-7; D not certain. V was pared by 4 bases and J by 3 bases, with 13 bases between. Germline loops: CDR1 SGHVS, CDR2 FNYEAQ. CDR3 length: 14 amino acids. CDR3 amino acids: CASSSDPGDYEQYF. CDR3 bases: TGTGCCAGCAGCTCCGATCCGGGTGACTACGAGCAGTACTTC.

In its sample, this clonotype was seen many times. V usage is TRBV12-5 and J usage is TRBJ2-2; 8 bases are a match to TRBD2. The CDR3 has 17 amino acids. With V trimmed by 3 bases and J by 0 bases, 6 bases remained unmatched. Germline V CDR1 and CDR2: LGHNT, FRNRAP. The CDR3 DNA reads TGTGCTAGTGGTTTCCTTCTGACTAGCGCGAACACCGGGGAGCTGTTTTTT. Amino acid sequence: CASGFLLTSANTGELFF.

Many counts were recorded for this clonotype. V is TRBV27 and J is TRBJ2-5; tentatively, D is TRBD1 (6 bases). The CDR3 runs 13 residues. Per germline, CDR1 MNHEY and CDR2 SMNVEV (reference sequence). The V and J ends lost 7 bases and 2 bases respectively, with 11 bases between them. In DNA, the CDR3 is TGTGCCAGCATTGGCAGGGGACAAGAGACCCAGTACTTC. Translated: CASIGRGQETQYF.

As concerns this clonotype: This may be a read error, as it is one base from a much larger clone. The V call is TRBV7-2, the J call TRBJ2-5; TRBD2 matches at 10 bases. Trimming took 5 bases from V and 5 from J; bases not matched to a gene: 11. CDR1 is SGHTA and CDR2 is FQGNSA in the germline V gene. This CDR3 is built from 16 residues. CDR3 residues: CASSGHLAGERETQYF. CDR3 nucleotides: TGTGCCAGCAGCGGACACCTAGCGGGAGAGAGGGAGACCCAGTACTTC.

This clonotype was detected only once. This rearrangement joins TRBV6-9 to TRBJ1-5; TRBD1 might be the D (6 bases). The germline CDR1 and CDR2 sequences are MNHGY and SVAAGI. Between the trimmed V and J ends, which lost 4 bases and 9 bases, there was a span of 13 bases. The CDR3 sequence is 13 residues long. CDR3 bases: TGTGCCAGCAGTTCCGACAGGAAGGTGCCCCAGCATTTT. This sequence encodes CASSSDRKVPQHF.

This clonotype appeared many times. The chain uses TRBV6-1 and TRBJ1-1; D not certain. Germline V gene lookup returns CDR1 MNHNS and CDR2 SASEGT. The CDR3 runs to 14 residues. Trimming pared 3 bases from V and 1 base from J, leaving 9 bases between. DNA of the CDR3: TGTGCCAGCAGTGACCCGAGCGGGAACACTGAAGCTTTCTTT. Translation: CASSDPSGNTEAFF.

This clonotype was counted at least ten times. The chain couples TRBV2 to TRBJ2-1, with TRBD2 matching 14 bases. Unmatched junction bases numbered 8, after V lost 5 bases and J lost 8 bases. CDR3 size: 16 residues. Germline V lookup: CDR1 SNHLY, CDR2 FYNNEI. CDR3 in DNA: TGTGCCAGCAGTACCGGGACTAGCGGGAGTTGGTATGAGCAGTTCTTC. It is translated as CASSTGTSGSWYEQFF.

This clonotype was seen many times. This CDR3 is CASSLGLFNEQFF. The CDR3, as DNA: TGTGCCAGCAGCTTAGGCCTTTTCAATGAGCAGTTCTTC. This chain uses TRBV11-2 with TRBJ2-1; no definite D call. This CDR3 has 13 amino acids. Germline CDR1 is SGHAT and CDR2 is FQNNGV. The V gene lost 1 base and the J gene lost 6 bases, with 7 bases spanning the gap.

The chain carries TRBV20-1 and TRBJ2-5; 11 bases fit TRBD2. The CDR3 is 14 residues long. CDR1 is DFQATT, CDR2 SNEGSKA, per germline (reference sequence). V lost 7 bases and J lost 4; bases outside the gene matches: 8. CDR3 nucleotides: TGCAGTGTTGTAGCGGGAGGGCCGGTAGAGACCCAGTACTTC. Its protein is CSVVAGGPVETQYF.

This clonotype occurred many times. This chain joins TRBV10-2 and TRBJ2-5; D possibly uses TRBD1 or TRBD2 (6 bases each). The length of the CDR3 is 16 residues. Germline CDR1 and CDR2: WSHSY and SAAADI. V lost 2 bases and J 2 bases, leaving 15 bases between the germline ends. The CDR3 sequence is CASSEDGGTTQETQYF. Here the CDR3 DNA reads TGCGCCAGCAGTGAGGATGGGGGGACAACTCAAGAGACCCAGTACTTC.